The 8 T cell receptor beta chains below were found in one sample sequenced in a study of low-dose radiotherapy and immunotherapy resistance in tumors (dated by TCRdb to between 2021 and 2024). First-strand cDNA was synthesized with Superscript III and a set of TRAV- and TRBV-specific primers, covering both TCRalpha and TCRbeta chains. TCRs were amplified with Phusion for approximately 18 PCR cycles, with a constant-region primer paired with the adapter attached to the V primers. The raw public data were reprocessed by TCRdb itself: fastp quality trimming at Q25, MiXCR clonotype calling, in-frame beta chains only. Duplicate CDR3 protein sequences are folded into a single record with the most common DNA and genes. This sample has under 10,000 distinct CDR3 sequences in its table, and roughly 61% of those were observed once. Roughly 9.4% of the sample comes from the top ten. The source of these receptors is a human donor with advanced metastatic prostate, ovarian, gallbladder or colorectal cancer (not recorded which). This table probably holds off-target reads from a library built for another chain.

The chain is built from TRBV5-4 and TRBJ1-1; possibly TRBD1 for D (5 bases). The CDR3 is 14 residues long. Trimming removed 4 bases at V and 1 base at J, with 11 bases between. Looked up from germline, CDR1 is SGHNT and CDR2 is YYREEE (reference sequence). CDR3 DNA sequence: TGTGCCAGCAGCCAGGGCGTGGAGAACACTGAAGCTTTCTTT. It codes for CASSQGVENTEAFF.

The V and J genes are TRBV3-1 and TRBJ2-7, with unresolved D. Germline values: CDR1 LGHDT, CDR2 YNNKEL (reference sequence). The CDR3 loop spans 14 amino acids. V lost 4 bases and J 2 bases, leaving 12 bases between the germline ends. This CDR3 is CASSLWLGTYEQYF. CDR3 nucleotides: TGTGCCAGCAGCCTTTGGCTGGGAACCTACGAGCAGTACTTC.

The chain is built from TRBV18 and TRBJ1-4; D remains unclear. The CDR3 runs to 15 residues. In germline, CDR1 is KGHSH, CDR2 LQKENI. Trimming pared 4 bases from V and 1 base from J, leaving 10 bases between. CDR3 bases: TGTGCCAGCTCACAGGGAGTCGGAACTAATGAAAAACTGTTTTTT. The encoded protein is CASSQGVGTNEKLFF.

The chain carries TRBV13 and TRBJ2-1; D ambiguous. Germline V gives CDR1 PRHDT, CDR2 FYEKMQ (reference sequence). V shed 0 bases and J shed 6 bases, with 3 bases lying between them. The CDR3 consists of 12 residues. The CDR3 loop is CASSLGSNEQFF. In DNA, the CDR3 is TGTGCCAGCAGCTTAGGGTCCAATGAGCAGTTCTTC.

This chain uses TRBV6-8 with TRBJ1-1, with 9 bases aligning to TRBD1. This CDR3 has 14 amino acids. The V gene's germline CDR1 is MNHGY and CDR2 SAAAGT. V trimming: 0 bases; J trimming: 7 bases; junction bases outside the gene matches: 3. This chain's CDR3 is CASSYSDRGGEAFF. CDR3 nucleotides: TGTGCCAGCAGTTACTCGGACAGGGGAGGTGAAGCTTTCTTT.

This chain connects TRBV11-2 to TRBJ2-5; unclear D gene. CDR3 length: 14 amino acids. V lost 0 bases, J lost 1 base, and 6 bases lay in between. CDR1 SGHAT and CDR2 FQNNGV come from the germline V gene. CDR3 residues: CASSLEVLQETQYF. DNA of the CDR3: TGTGCCAGCAGCTTAGAGGTGCTCCAAGAGACCCAGTACTTC.

The rearrangement uses TRBV2 and TRBJ2-2; D possibly corresponds to TRBD2 (5 bases). The germline V and J ends were trimmed by 7 bases and 1 base, with 10 bases remaining between them. Germline-derived CDR1 and CDR2 are SNHLY and FYNNEI. The CDR3 covers 14 residues. CDR3 amino acids: CASKIEGNTGELFF. CDR3 sequence (DNA): TGTGCCAGCAAAATAGAGGGGAACACCGGGGAGCTGTTTTTT.

This chain connects TRBV12-3 or TRBV12-4 to TRBJ1-4; a weak D match, TRBD1 (5 bases). The CDR3 consists of 18 residues. The V end was cut by 5 bases, the J end by 3 bases, with 22 bases between. CDR3 loop: CASSPPAAGGRANEKLFF. CDR3 nucleotides: TGTGCCAGCAGTCCGCCGGCCGCTGGGGGACGTGCTAATGAAAAACTGTTTTTT.